This T cell receptor (beta chain) derives from a study of cytomegalovirus exposure and HLA in healthy donors. From germline, CDR1 is SGHNT and CDR2 YYREEE (reference sequence). The CDR3 totals 16 residues. Trimming at V came to 0 bases and at J to 3 bases, leaving 6 bases not matched to a gene. This clone was seen a single time. Both 60 Vbeta primers and 13 Jbeta primers went into the PCR. Assay: immunoSEQ multiplex PCR; the TCRdb copy retains only in-frame clones and omits some. The sample includes over 100,000 clones, more than 60% of them seen just once. Source material: PBMCs. This chain connects TRBV5-4 to TRBJ2-4, with 7 positions matching TRBD1. This clonotype was obtained from a middle-aged woman in good health and CMV-seropositive. CDR3 sequence reads: CASSLEGGDDKNIQYF. Here the CDR3 DNA reads TGTGCCAGCAGCTTGGAAGGGGGCGACGACAAAAACATTCAGTACTTC.